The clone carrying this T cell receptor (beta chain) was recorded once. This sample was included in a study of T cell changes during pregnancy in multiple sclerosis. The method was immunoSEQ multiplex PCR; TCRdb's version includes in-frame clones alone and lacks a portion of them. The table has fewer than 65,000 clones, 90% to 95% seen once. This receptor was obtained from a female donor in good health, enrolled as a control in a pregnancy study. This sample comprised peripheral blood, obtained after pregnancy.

This chain's CDR3 is CAISGENEKLFF. CDR3 coding DNA: TGTGCCATCAGCGGAGAAAATGAAAAACTGTTTTTT. The chain employs TRBV10-3 and TRBJ1-4; no clear D gene. Germline CDR1 ENHRY, CDR2 SYGVKD. The V end was cut by 6 bases, the J end by 5 bases, with 7 bases between. The CDR3 is 12 amino acids.